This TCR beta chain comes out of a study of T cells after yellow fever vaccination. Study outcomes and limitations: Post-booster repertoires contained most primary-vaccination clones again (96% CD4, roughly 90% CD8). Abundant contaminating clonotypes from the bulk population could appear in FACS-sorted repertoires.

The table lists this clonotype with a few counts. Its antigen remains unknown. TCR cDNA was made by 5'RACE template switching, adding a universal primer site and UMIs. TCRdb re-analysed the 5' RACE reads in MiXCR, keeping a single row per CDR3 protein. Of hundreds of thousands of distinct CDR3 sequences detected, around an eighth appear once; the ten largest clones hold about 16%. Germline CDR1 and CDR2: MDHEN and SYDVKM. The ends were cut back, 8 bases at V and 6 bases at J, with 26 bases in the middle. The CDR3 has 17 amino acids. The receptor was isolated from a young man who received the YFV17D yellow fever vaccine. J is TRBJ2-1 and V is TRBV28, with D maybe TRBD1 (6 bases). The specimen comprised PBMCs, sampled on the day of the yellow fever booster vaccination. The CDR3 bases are TGTGCCAGCGCTCGAAACCTCGGACAGAGACGGGGCAATGAGCAGTTCTTC. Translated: CASARNLGQRRGNEQFF.